Listed below are T cell receptor beta chains from one sample, sequenced in a study of cytotoxic CD8 clonotypes in ibrutinib-treated CLL. Produced via immunoSEQ multiplex PCR; TCRdb's table is partial and in-frame only. This table holds approximately 150,000 clones, more than 80% found once. The sequences come from PBMCs, collected after 24 months of ibrutinib treatment. The receptor set was obtained from a human donor with chronic lymphocytic leukemia. Both conserved end residues are part of each CDR3. The D gene is left open where the match is weak. Size is omitted from some rows. Given values are once, few, many or a class for expanded clones.

CDR3aa: CASSDRAGEKLFF
CDR3nt: TGTGCCAGCAGTGACAGGGCGGGGGAAAAACTGTTTTTT
v_gene: TRBV2
abundance: -
j_gene: TRBJ1-4
d_gene: -

CDR3aa: CASSPHYTEAFF
CDR3nt: TGTGCCAGCAGCCCCCACTACACTGAAGCTTTCTTT
v_gene: TRBV9
abundance: -
j_gene: TRBJ1-1
d_gene: -

CDR3aa: CASSFWREGYEQYF
CDR3nt: TGCGCCAGCAGCTTCTGGCGGGAGGGTTACGAGCAGTACTTC
v_gene: TRBV5-1
abundance: -
j_gene: TRBJ2-7
d_gene: TRBD2

CDR3aa: CAWSVLGVRTEAFF
CDR3nt: TGTGCCTGGAGTGTACTAGGGGTTCGGACTGAAGCTTTCTTT
v_gene: TRBV30
abundance: once
j_gene: TRBJ1-1
d_gene: -

CDR3aa: CASSLGTAYEQYF
CDR3nt: TGTGCCAGCAGCTTAGGGACAGCCTACGAGCAGTACTTC
v_gene: TRBV11-3
abundance: -
j_gene: TRBJ2-7
d_gene: -

CDR3aa: CASSQSRGPGTEAFF
CDR3nt: TGTGCCAGCAGTCAATCCCGAGGGCCGGGCACTGAAGCTTTCTTT
v_gene: TRBV27
abundance: -
j_gene: TRBJ1-1
d_gene: -

CDR3aa: CAWRTGGSGQYF
CDR3nt: TGTGCCTGGAGAACGGGAGGGTCCGGGCAGTACTTC
v_gene: TRBV30
abundance: -
j_gene: TRBJ2-7
d_gene: TRBD2

CDR3aa: CASSPRGRGTHYGYTF
CDR3nt: TGTGCCAGCAGCCCTCGTGGGAGGGGGACCCACTATGGCTACACCTTC
v_gene: TRBV13
abundance: -
j_gene: TRBJ1-2
d_gene: -

CDR3aa: CASSENKDTAFF
CDR3nt: TGTGCCAGCAGTGAAAATAAGGATACGGCTTTCTTT
v_gene: TRBV6-1
abundance: -
j_gene: TRBJ1-1
d_gene: -

CDR3aa: CASSSRNEKLFF
CDR3nt: TGTGCCAGCAGTTCCCGGAATGAAAAACTGTTTTTT
v_gene: TRBV28
abundance: few
j_gene: TRBJ1-4
d_gene: -